Below are 26 T cell receptor beta chains sequenced from a single sample in a study of CD8 T cells in Susac syndrome. It was with random hexamers that 0.5 to 1 ug RNA was reverse transcribed. TCRdb passed the immunoSEQ multiplex PCR reads through MiXCR, listing each CDR3 protein once. The data hold some 100,000 distinct CDR3 sequences, with approximately 93% observed a single time. The sample was CD4+ T cells from PBMCs. These receptors all stem from a human donor with multiple sclerosis.

V is TRBV3-1 and J is TRBJ1-1; 12 nucleotides align to TRBD1. Germline V gene data show CDR1 as LGHDT and CDR2 as YNNKEL (reference sequence). V shed 6 bases, J shed 6 bases, and the junction held 8 bases outside the gene matches. This CDR3 is built from 15 residues. The CDR3 is CASRKSGQGASEAFF. The CDR3 DNA reads as TGTGCCAGCAGGAAATCGGGACAGGGGGCCTCTGAAGCTTTCTTT.

The rearrangement links TRBV7-8 to TRBJ1-5, with D unresolved. V dropped 1 base and J dropped 1 base, with 11 bases sitting between them. Germline values: CDR1 SGHVS, CDR2 FQNEAQ. The CDR3 has 16 residues. Written as DNA, the CDR3 is TGTGCCAGCAGCTTAGTCGCAGACCTGAGCAATCAGCCCCAGCATTTT. It codes for CASSLVADLSNQPQHF.

The chain is built from TRBV7-2 and TRBJ2-7; no clear D. Germline values: CDR1 SGHTA, CDR2 FQGNSA. This CDR3 has 12 amino acids. V lost 5 bases, J lost 3 bases, and 8 bases lay in between. CDR3 DNA: TGTGCCAGCAGCCAATATAGCTACGAGCAGTACTTC. It codes for CASSQYSYEQYF. The full variable domain, with the rest looked up from reference TRBV7-2 and TRBJ2-7, is GAGVSQSPSNKVTEKGKDVELRCDPISGHTALYWYRQSLGQGLEFLIYFQGNSAPDKSGLPSDRFSAERTGGSVSTLTIQRTQQEDSAVYLCASSQYSYEQYFGPGTRLTVT.

The chain is built from TRBV7-2 and TRBJ1-5, with D unclear. Trimming pared 5 bases from V and 0 bases from J, leaving 5 bases between. CDR3 length: 13 residues. Germline V gene sequence: CDR1 SGHTA, CDR2 FQGNSA. DNA of the CDR3: TGTGCCAGCAGCGCGAATAGCAATCAGCCCCAGCATTTT. Translated, it gives CASSANSNQPQHF.

V is TRBV29-1 and J is TRBJ2-7, with TRBD2 matching over 8 bases. The germline gives CDR1 SQVTM, CDR2 ANQGSEA. The CDR3 is 16 amino acids. Trimming cost V 4 bases and J 0 bases; bases outside gene matches: 11. In DNA, the CDR3 is TGCAGCGTTGTCGATTTCCAGCGGGGGAGCTCCTACGAGCAGTACTTC. Translating gives CSVVDFQRGSSYEQYF.

This rearrangement joins TRBV20-1 to TRBJ1-5; D is perhaps TRBD1 (5 bases). Germline CDR1 DFQATT, CDR2 SNEGSKA (reference sequence). The CDR3 sequence is 11 residues long. V dropped 0 bases and J dropped 11 bases, with 8 bases sitting between them. CDR3 loop: CSARERGSQHF. In DNA form, the CDR3 reads TGCAGTGCTAGAGAACGGGGGTCCCAGCATTTT.

J is TRBJ2-1 and V is TRBV6-2 or TRBV6-3; 9 bases align to TRBD1. The V segment lost 2 bases and the J segment 7 bases; nucleotides outside the gene matches: 12. The germline V gene has CDR1 MNHEY and CDR2 SVGEGT. The CDR3 consists of 17 residues. Here the CDR3 DNA reads TGTGCCAGCAGTTACGATGTCCCCGGACAGGGGATGAATGAGCAGTTCTTC. It specifies CASSYDVPGQGMNEQFF.

The count of this clonotype is one. The chain recombines TRBV5-4 with TRBJ1-6; D perhaps matches TRBD1 (6 bases). This CDR3 region has 15 residues. Germline V gives CDR1 SGHNT, CDR2 YYREEE (reference sequence). The V gene lost 4 bases and the J gene lost 6 bases, with 14 bases spanning the gap. The CDR3 is CASSRTGQSNSPLHF. The CDR3 DNA reads as TGTGCCAGCAGCCGGACGGGACAATCTAATTCACCCCTCCACTTT.

This sequence joins TRBV6-2 or TRBV6-3 and TRBJ2-5, with D possibly TRBD1 on 5 matching bases. The ends were cut back, 10 bases at V and 0 bases at J, with 15 bases in the middle. The CDR3 extends over 14 amino acids. The germline V gene has CDR1 MNHEY and CDR2 SVGEGT. CDR3 region: CATRWMGHQETQYF. The CDR3 coding sequence is TGTGCCACCAGGTGGATGGGGCACCAAGAGACCCAGTACTTC.

The J gene is TRBJ1-1, the V gene TRBV20-1; D gene unclear. The germline V and J ends were trimmed by 2 bases and 2 bases, with 15 bases remaining between them. Germline assignment: CDR1 DFQATT and CDR2 SNEGSKA (reference sequence). This CDR3 is built from 15 residues. The CDR3 sequence: CSARRVSLRNTEAFF. The CDR3 nucleotides are TGCAGTGCTAGAAGGGTTTCACTGAGAAACACTGAAGCTTTCTTT.

This chain links TRBV12-3 or TRBV12-4 with TRBJ1-2; maybe TRBD1 (6 bases). The V and J ends lost 3 bases and 4 bases respectively, with 12 bases between them. The CDR3 is 14 amino acids. CDR3 amino acids: CASSLTGPTYGYTF. As DNA, the CDR3 is TGTGCCAGCAGTTTGACAGGCCCAACCTATGGCTACACCTTC.

This clonotype was seen only a few times. The V call is TRBV19, the J call TRBJ1-1, with TRBD1 matching over 7 bases. This CDR3 is 13 amino acids long. The V gene's germline CDR1 is LNHDA and CDR2 SQIVND (reference sequence). V shed 6 bases, J shed 1 base, and the junction held 2 bases outside the gene matches. CDR3 sequence: CASRDRRNTEAFF. CDR3 DNA: TGTGCCAGTAGGGACAGGAGGAACACTGAAGCTTTCTTT.

The rearrangement joins TRBV19 to TRBJ1-2; D possibly corresponds to TRBD1 (6 bases). The V and J ends lost 1 base and 8 bases respectively, with 8 bases between them. Germline loops: CDR1 LNHDA, CDR2 SQIVND (reference sequence). The CDR3 is 12 residues long. CDR3 amino acids: CASSIGGGGYTF. The CDR3 coding sequence is TGTGCCAGTAGTATAGGAGGGGGGGGCTACACCTTC.

V usage is TRBV7-2 and J usage is TRBJ1-1, with D tentatively TRBD1 (5 bases). CDR1 is SGHTA and CDR2 is FQGNSA in the germline V gene. The CDR3 loop spans 11 amino acids. V was cut by 2 bases and J by 13 bases, with 11 bases left in between. Written as DNA, the CDR3 is TGTGCCAGCAGCTTACAGGGAGAGGTTTTCTTT. It is translated as CASSLQGEVFF. The complete variable domain, with remaining parts taken from reference TRBV7-2 and TRBJ1-1, reads GAGVSQSPSNKVTEKGKDVELRCDPISGHTALYWYRQSLGQGLEFLIYFQGNSAPDKSGLPSDRFSAERTGGSVSTLTIQRTQQEDSAVYLCASSLQGEVFFGQGTRLTVV.

The V call is TRBV6-2 or TRBV6-3, the J call TRBJ1-6, with no clear D. Germline V gene data show CDR1 as MNHEY and CDR2 as SVGEGT. The CDR3 contains 16 residues. V was clipped by 6 bases and J by 11 bases, with 23 bases between them. For the CDR3, the DNA is TGTGCCAGCAGAGAAACCTGGGCCCGGGAGAGTACACCCCTCCACTTT. Translation gives CASRETWARESTPLHF.

This sequence joins TRBV20-1 and TRBJ1-1; TRBD1 might be the D (5 bases). V gave up 3 bases and J gave up 6 bases, with 20 bases separating them. CDR1 and CDR2 (germline): DFQATT, SNEGSKA (reference sequence). The CDR3 has 15 residues. The CDR3 region has the DNA TGCAGTGCTAGTAGTGTTCGGGGAAGAGGGGCTGAAGCTTTCTTT. It encodes CSASSVRGRGAEAFF.

This rearrangement joins TRBV6-2 or TRBV6-3 to TRBJ1-1, with a weak D call TRBD1 (5 bases). The CDR3 covers 14 residues. V lost 8 bases and J 3 bases, leaving 16 bases between the germline ends. CDR1 and CDR2 (germline): MNHEY, SVGEGT. CDR3 region: CASGGTPLYTEAFF. CDR3 bases: TGTGCCAGCGGCGGGACCCCACTTTACACTGAAGCTTTCTTT.

The J gene is TRBJ1-4, the V gene TRBV19; D uncertain. CDR1 is LNHDA, CDR2 SQIVND, per germline (reference sequence). This CDR3 is 16 amino acids long. V was pared by 5 bases and J by 7 bases, with 20 bases between. The CDR3 reads CASSSPGGPLVEKLFF. The CDR3 DNA sequence: TGTGCCAGTAGTTCTCCCGGCGGGCCTCTAGTTGAAAAACTGTTTTTT.

This chain uses TRBV6-1 with TRBJ1-6; 9 bases align to TRBD1. The germline V gene encodes CDR1 MNHNS and CDR2 SASEGT. The CDR3 loop spans 14 amino acids. V shed 4 bases, J shed 10 bases, and the junction held 5 bases outside the gene matches. CDR3 residues: CASSAGTGSSPLHF. The DNA for the CDR3 is TGTGCCAGCAGTGCTGGGACAGGGAGCTCACCCCTCCACTTT.

This chain joins TRBV30 and TRBJ1-5; tentatively, D is TRBD1 (5 bases). The germline gives CDR1 GTSNPN, CDR2 SVGIG (reference sequence). The CDR3 has 16 amino acids. With 1 base removed from V and 0 bases from J, the gap between germline ends came to 13 bases. This chain's CDR3 is CAWSGGTALSNQPQHF. DNA for the CDR3: TGTGCCTGGAGTGGAGGGACGGCCCTTAGCAATCAGCCCCAGCATTTT.

The chain uses TRBV13 and TRBJ2-5; TRBD2 agrees at 7 bases. This CDR3 contains 16 residues. Germline V CDR1 and CDR2: PRHDT, FYEKMQ (reference sequence). Trimming removed 3 bases from V and 4 bases from J; junction bases left unmatched: 11. The chain's CDR3 is CASSFEPGRGGETQYF. As DNA, the CDR3 is TGTGCCAGCAGCTTTGAGCCGGGGAGGGGTGGAGAGACCCAGTACTTC.

The CDR3 DNA reads TGCAGTGCTACTCCTTCCCGGGGCTGGGGACAGCCCCAGCATTTT. Translating gives CSATPSRGWGQPQHF. The chain couples TRBV20-1 to TRBJ1-5, with a weak D call TRBD1 (5 bases). Per germline, CDR1 DFQATT and CDR2 SNEGSKA (reference sequence). Trimming cost V 4 bases and J 7 bases, with 20 bases left between them. CDR3 length equals 15 residues.

J is TRBJ1-1 and V is TRBV28; tentative D call: TRBD1 (6 bases). This CDR3 comprises 15 residues. CDR1 and CDR2 (germline): MDHEN, SYDVKM. The V gene lost 5 bases and the J gene lost 1 base, with 14 bases spanning the gap. Here the CDR3 DNA reads TGTGCCAGCAGTCCTAGGGGGGTCTCGAACACTGAAGCTTTCTTT. Its protein is CASSPRGVSNTEAFF.

This clonotype was picked up one time. The chain employs TRBV15 and TRBJ1-2; 10 bases are shared with TRBD1. The CDR3 contains 19 residues. The V and J ends lost 0 bases and 4 bases, in that order; junction bases with no gene match: 14. The V gene's germline CDR1 is LNHNV and CDR2 YYDKDF (reference sequence). The CDR3 sequence is CATSRDKVKLDRGSYGYTF. CDR3 DNA sequence: TGTGCCACCAGCAGAGATAAGGTTAAGTTGGACAGGGGGAGCTATGGCTACACCTTC. The variable domain in full, completed from reference TRBV15 and TRBJ1-2, reads DAMVIQNPRYQVTQFGKPVTLSCSQTLNHNVMYWYQQKSSQAPKLLFHYYDKDFNNEADTPDNFQSRRPNTSFCFLDIRSPGLGDTAMYLCATSRDKVKLDRGSYGYTFGSGTRLTVV.

The chain joins TRBV12-3 or TRBV12-4 to TRBJ2-7; D remains ambiguous. V shed 5 bases and J shed 0 bases, with 14 bases lying between them. This CDR3 is 15 amino acids long. CDR3 loop: CASSPQGGASYEQYF. CDR3 in DNA: TGTGCCAGCAGTCCCCAAGGCGGAGCCTCCTACGAGCAGTACTTC.

This sequence joins TRBV30 and TRBJ2-3, with a weak D call TRBD2 (5 bases). This CDR3 has 13 amino acids. The germline V gene has CDR1 GTSNPN and CDR2 SVGIG (reference sequence). The germline V and J ends were trimmed by 7 bases and 3 bases, with 14 bases remaining between them. CDR3 amino acids: CASDRGETDTQYF. In nucleotides, the CDR3 is TGTGCCTCCGACCGGGGAGAAACAGATACGCAGTATTTT.